Each of the 27 T cell receptor beta chains below was sequenced from the same sample in a study of cytomegalovirus exposure and HLA in healthy donors. Use of 60 Vbeta and 13 Jbeta primers characterized the PCR. Here immunoSEQ multiplex PCR was the method, and the copy in TCRdb shows in-frame clones only, minus some. The sample yields over 150,000 clones, over 70% seen once. The sequenced sample was PBMCs. The receptors were sampled from a young man in good health and CMV-seropositive.

The genes are TRBV4-3 and TRBJ2-1; TRBD1 is a possible D gene (5 bases). This CDR3 has 16 amino acids. Germline values: CDR1 LGHNA, CDR2 YSLEER. Trimming shortened V by 0 bases and J by 0 bases, and 9 bases separated the two germline ends. This chain's CDR3 is CASSQDTGLSYNEQFF. Written as DNA, the CDR3 is TGCGCCAGCAGCCAAGATACAGGTCTCTCCTACAATGAGCAGTTCTTC.

The rearrangement uses TRBV7-9 and TRBJ2-5, with 14 positions matching TRBD2. V was clipped by 5 bases and J by 4 bases; unmatched bases: 6. The CDR3 totals 16 residues. The V gene's germline CDR1 is SEHNR and CDR2 FQNEAQ (reference sequence). CDR3 bases: TGTGCCAGCAGCCCCTCGGGACTAGCGGGAGTAGAGACCCAGTACTTC. Translated, it gives CASSPSGLAGVETQYF.

The chain carries TRBV6-5 and TRBJ1-5; D remains unclear. V was cut by 2 bases and J by 5 bases, with 7 bases left in between. The germline V gene has CDR1 MNHEY and CDR2 SVGAGI. CDR3 length equals 13 residues. The CDR3 coding sequence is TGTGCCAGCAGTTACCGCCGGGATCAGCCCCAGCATTTT. Encoded protein: CASSYRRDQPQHF.

The chain joins TRBV5-1 to TRBJ2-7, with TRBD1 matching over 7 bases. The V and J ends lost 1 base and 4 bases, in that order; junction bases with no gene match: 8. CDR1 is SGHRS and CDR2 is YFSETQ in the germline V gene. The CDR3 runs 15 residues. The CDR3 bases are TGCGCCAGCAGCTTGTCACAGGGGAGTAAGTACGAGCAGTACTTC. As protein: CASSLSQGSKYEQYF.

The V and J genes are TRBV7-6 and TRBJ1-4, with D tentatively TRBD1 (6 bases). CDR1 is SGHVS and CDR2 is FNYEAQ in the germline V gene. Trimming took 5 bases from V and 3 from J, leaving 16 bases between them. The CDR3 loop spans 16 amino acids. The CDR3 sequence is CASSTTGMVSNEKLFF. CDR3 bases: TGTGCCAGCAGCACAACAGGGATGGTATCTAATGAAAAACTGTTTTTT.

This rearrangement joins TRBV2 to TRBJ2-3, with 8 bases identical to TRBD2. The germline V gene has CDR1 SNHLY and CDR2 FYNNEI. V dropped 1 base and J dropped 1; count of bases not matched to a gene: 1. The CDR3 sequence is 15 residues long. Here the CDR3 DNA reads TGTGCCAGCAGTGAAGGGCGGGGGGGCACAGATACGCAGTATTTT. Translation gives CASSEGRGGTDTQYF. Full variable domain (missing parts from reference TRBV2 and TRBJ2-3): EPEVTQTPSHQVTQMGQEVILRCVPISNHLYFYWYRQILGQKVEFLVSFYNNEISEKSEIFDDQFSVERPDGSNFTLKIRSTKLEDSAMYFCASSEGRGGTDTQYFGPGTRLTVL.

V and J are TRBV19 and TRBJ1-5; D gene ambiguous. The CDR3 consists of 15 residues. V lost 3 bases, J lost 2 bases, and 11 bases lay in between. CDR1 is LNHDA and CDR2 is SQIVND in the germline V gene (reference sequence). The CDR3 coding sequence is TGTGCCAGTAGTATTTATGAGGGTGGCAATCAGCCCCAGCATTTT. Amino acid sequence: CASSIYEGGNQPQHF. The full variable domain, in which reference TRBV19 and TRBJ1-5 provide the parts outside the CDR3, is DGGITQSPKYLFRKEGQNVTLSCEQNLNHDAMYWYRQDPGQGLRLIYYSQIVNDFQKGDIAEGYSVSREKKESFPLTVTSAQKNPTAFYLCASSIYEGGNQPQHFGDGTRLSIL.

CDR3: CASSLGPGQGYYGYTF. The CDR3 region has the DNA TGTGCCAGCTCGTTAGGACCGGGACAGGGCTACTATGGCTACACCTTC. The chain joins TRBV18 to TRBJ1-2; 9 bases are a match to TRBD1. V dropped 6 bases and J dropped 3; count of bases not matched to a gene: 11. Germline loops: CDR1 KGHSH, CDR2 LQKENI. CDR3 size: 16 residues.

The chain recombines TRBV5-1 with TRBJ2-5, with TRBD1 identical over 9 bases. Trimming cost V 2 bases and J 2 bases; bases outside gene matches: 1. Germline V gene data show CDR1 as SGHRS and CDR2 as YFSETQ. The CDR3 runs to 14 residues. For the CDR3, the DNA is TGCGCCAGCAGCTTCGGGACAGGGCAAGAGACCCAGTACTTC. Its protein is CASSFGTGQETQYF.

The V and J genes are TRBV5-8 and TRBJ2-2; weak D call: TRBD2 (5 bases). V lost 1 base, J lost 3 bases, and 16 bases lay in between. Germline CDR1 SGHTS, CDR2 YDEGEE. The CDR3 length is 17 residues. The CDR3 DNA follows: TGTGCCAGCAGCTTGCCGGACTTCGGGCGGGACACCGGGGAGCTGTTTTTT. Amino acids: CASSLPDFGRDTGELFF.

This clone turned up a few times. The chain carries TRBV4-1 and TRBJ2-5; tentatively, D is TRBD2 (6 bases). The ends were cut back, 1 base at V and 5 bases at J, with 14 bases in the middle. CDR3 length: 15 amino acids. Germline V gene data show CDR1 as MGHRA and CDR2 as YSYEKL. In DNA, the CDR3 is TGCGCCAGCAGCCAAGTGTACGGGAGCTACGAGACCCAGTACTTC. Residues: CASSQVYGSYETQYF.

This chain connects TRBV7-9 to TRBJ1-5; D remains unclear. The CDR3 loop spans 13 amino acids. Germline loops: CDR1 SEHNR, CDR2 FQNEAQ (reference sequence). The V end lost 1 base, the J end lost 7 bases, and 8 bases lay between the germline ends. The CDR3 DNA follows: TGTGCCAGCAGCTTAGATACTATCCAGCCCCAGCATTTT. Translating gives CASSLDTIQPQHF. Complete variable domain (other parts from reference TRBV7-9 and TRBJ1-5): DTGVSQNPRHKITKRGQNVTFRCDPISEHNRLYWYRQTLGQGPEFLTYFQNEAQLEKSRLLSDRFSAERPKGSFSTLEIQRTEQGDSAMYLCASSLDTIQPQHFGDGTRLSIL.

The rearrangement links TRBV5-1 to TRBJ2-1; 8 bases align to TRBD1. Germline V gene sequence: CDR1 SGHRS, CDR2 YFSETQ. The CDR3 has 15 residues. The V and J ends lost 0 bases and 5 bases, in that order; junction bases with no gene match: 4. CDR3 nucleotide sequence: TGCGCCAGCAGCTTGGGACAGGGGAGGCACAATGAGCAGTTCTTC. Translating it yields CASSLGQGRHNEQFF.

In this sample, this clone turned up a few times. The chain uses TRBV30 and TRBJ2-5, with 8 bases matching TRBD2. The germline gives CDR1 GTSNPN, CDR2 SVGIG (reference sequence). The junction had 6 bases not matched to a gene; V was cut back by 2 bases and J by 4 bases. The CDR3 extends over 14 amino acids. The CDR3 loop reads CAWSRAGVGETQYF. DNA for the CDR3: TGTGCCTGGAGTAGAGCGGGGGTGGGAGAGACCCAGTACTTC.

This chain uses TRBV5-1 with TRBJ2-5; no clear D gene. Germline V CDR1 and CDR2: SGHRS, YFSETQ. V was pared by 2 bases and J by 1 base, with 12 bases between. The CDR3 has 15 amino acids. CDR3 region: CASSLRQISQETQYF. The CDR3 region has the DNA TGCGCCAGCAGCTTACGTCAGATCTCCCAAGAGACCCAGTACTTC.

The chain recombines TRBV10-3 with TRBJ2-7; 11 nucleotides match TRBD2. The CDR3 loop spans 16 amino acids. V gave up 6 bases and J gave up 2 bases; unmatched junction bases: 9. From germline, CDR1 is ENHRY and CDR2 SYGVKD. CDR3 residues: CAISTRLAGPAYEQYF. The CDR3 DNA follows: TGTGCCATCAGCACCAGACTAGCGGGGCCTGCCTACGAGCAGTACTTC.

The rearrangement links TRBV6-5 to TRBJ2-7; 8 positions agree with TRBD1. The CDR3 totals 15 residues. CDR1 MNHEY and CDR2 SVGAGI come from the germline V gene. V lost 2 bases and J lost 3; bases outside the gene matches: 6. The CDR3 DNA follows: TGTGCCAGCAGTTACGGTGGGACAGGAGTCTACGAGCAGTACTTC. It is translated as CASSYGGTGVYEQYF.

The genes are TRBV2 and TRBJ2-7; TRBD2 matches at 9 bases. CDR3 length: 15 amino acids. In germline, CDR1 is SNHLY, CDR2 FYNNEI. The J segment lost 0 bases and the V segment lost 3 bases, leaving 3 bases of the junction unmatched. The CDR3 region is CASSETSGSSYEQYF. In DNA, the CDR3 is TGTGCCAGCAGTGAGACTAGCGGAAGCTCCTACGAGCAGTACTTC.

The J gene is TRBJ1-6, the V gene TRBV2; unclear D gene. The V gene's germline CDR1 is SNHLY and CDR2 FYNNEI. V gave up 1 base and J gave up 10 bases, with 8 bases separating them. The CDR3 extends over 13 amino acids. CDR3 loop: CASSEGRQSPLHF. CDR3 DNA sequence: TGTGCCAGCAGTGAAGGTCGACAATCACCCCTCCACTTT.

This chain joins TRBV30 and TRBJ2-7, with 10 bases lining up with TRBD2. The CDR3 runs 15 residues. Trimming cost V 3 bases and J 3 bases; bases outside gene matches: 8. From germline, CDR1 is GTSNPN and CDR2 SVGIG (reference sequence). The CDR3 nucleotides are TGTGCCTGGAGCACAGCGGGGGGGCAGTACTACGAGCAGTACTTC. This encodes CAWSTAGGQYYEQYF.

The chain joins TRBV4-1 to TRBJ1-1; TRBD1 is a possible D gene (5 bases). This CDR3 has 17 amino acids. V shed 0 bases and J shed 2 bases, with 16 bases lying between them. Germline CDR1 reads MGHRA; CDR2 reads YSYEKL. In DNA, the CDR3 is TGCGCCAGCAGCCAAGAAGGGGCGGTGCAGGCTAACACTGAAGCTTTCTTT. This codes for CASSQEGAVQANTEAFF.

By share of the sample, this clone is medium-sized. The J gene is TRBJ2-4, the V gene TRBV7-9; TRBD2 aligns across 7 bases. Trimming at V came to 1 base and at J to 0 bases, leaving 12 bases not matched to a gene. The CDR3 length is 19 residues. The germline V gene has CDR1 SEHNR and CDR2 FQNEAQ (reference sequence). This CDR3 reads CASSLVGGRAILAKNIQYF. In DNA, the CDR3 is TGTGCCAGCAGCTTAGTTGGAGGGAGGGCAATCCTAGCCAAAAACATTCAGTACTTC.

The chain combines TRBV5-4 with TRBJ1-2, with a weak D call TRBD1 (6 bases). The germline V and J ends were trimmed by 0 bases and 3 bases, with 15 bases remaining between them. This CDR3 region has 16 residues. CDR1 and CDR2 (germline): SGHNT, YYREEE (reference sequence). CDR3 sequence: CASSLAGIQGYYGYTF. The CDR3 nucleotides read TGTGCCAGCAGCTTGGCCGGGATACAGGGCTACTATGGCTACACCTTC.

Here the CDR3 DNA reads TGTGCCAGCAGCGCTAGACAGGGGGTGGGCTATGGCTACACCTTC. Its translation: CASSARQGVGYGYTF. The chain is built from TRBV7-2 and TRBJ1-2; TRBD1 aligns across 9 bases. The J segment lost 4 bases and the V segment lost 5 bases, leaving 8 bases of the junction unmatched. Germline CDR1 reads SGHTA; CDR2 reads FQGNSA. The CDR3 spans 15 residues.

The chain combines TRBV4-1 with TRBJ2-7; 9 nucleotides line up with TRBD2. The J segment lost 3 bases and the V segment lost 4 bases, leaving 7 bases of the junction unmatched. The CDR3 contains 15 residues. Looked up from germline, CDR1 is MGHRA and CDR2 is YSYEKL. The CDR3 coding sequence is TGCGCCAGCAGCCGAGTTAGCGGGAGAGGCTACGAGCAGTACTTC. Amino acid sequence: CASSRVSGRGYEQYF.

The rearrangement links TRBV29-1 to TRBJ2-1; D is uncertain. V was cut by 4 bases and J by 5 bases, with 9 bases left in between. The CDR3 covers 12 residues. Germline assignment: CDR1 SQVTM and CDR2 ANQGSEA. The CDR3 region is CSVAESNNEQFF. CDR3 nucleotide sequence: TGCAGCGTTGCCGAGAGTAACAATGAGCAGTTCTTC.

This chain links TRBV11-2 with TRBJ1-2; 7 bases align to TRBD1. This CDR3 contains 17 residues. J gave up 2 bases and V 1 base, and 10 bases lay outside the gene matches. The germline V gene encodes CDR1 SGHAT and CDR2 FQNNGV. The CDR3 loop is CASSLVRDRANNYGYTF. As DNA, the CDR3 is TGTGCCAGCAGCTTAGTAAGAGACAGGGCCAACAACTATGGCTACACCTTC. The variable domain in full, completed from reference TRBV11-2 and TRBJ1-2, reads EAGVAQSPRYKIIEKRQSVAFWCNPISGHATLYWYQQILGQGPKLLIQFQNNGVVDDSQLPKDRFSAERLKGVDSTLKIQPAKLEDSAVYLCASSLVRDRANNYGYTFGSGTRLTVV.